The sample holds a few counts of the clone carrying this T cell receptor (beta chain). This sample was included in a study of blood T cell repertoires in COVID-19. About the research overall: Sources were T cells, B-cell-depleted T cells, or PBMCs; the material itself was cDNA or gDNA.

Trimming took off 0 bases at V and 11 bases at J, with 13 bases between the two ends. Germline loops: CDR1 MDHEN, CDR2 SYDVKM. The CDR3 is made up of 13 amino acids. Data came from immunoSEQ multiplex PCR; TCRdb stores just in-frame clones and leaves some out. The repertoire has approximately 210,000 clones, 80% to 85% of them found once; the top ten carry 15% to 20%. The J gene is TRBJ1-1, the V gene TRBV28; weak D call: TRBD1 (5 bases). Sequenced material: peripheral blood. The TCR was taken from a man younger than 40 with active or convalescent COVID-19. CDR3 loop: CASSLWGLLGAFF. The CDR3 DNA follows: TGTGCCAGCAGTTTATGGGGACTACTTGGCGCTTTCTTT.